This T cell receptor beta chain was sequenced for a study of vaccination effects on CD4 cells after COVID-19 (dated by TCRdb to the early 2020s). Background for the entire study: The ViraFEST assay stimulated PBMC with viral peptide pools and then used TCR sequencing to identify antigen-specific CD4+ T cell clonotypes by expansion. Each participant got two doses of an mRNA SARS-CoV-2 vaccine, either BNT162b2 or mRNA-1273. Each well held around 2 million PBMC cultured in IMDM containing approximately 5.3% human AB serum, roughly 10 IU/ml IL-2 and gentamicin, along with around 11 ug/ml peptides. SARS-CoV-2 spike-specific CD4+ TCR repertoires from before and after mRNA vaccination were compared in COVID-19 convalescent patients and in infection-naive vaccine recipients. The full study included some eleven COVID-19 convalescent patients and several SARS-CoV-2-naive healthy vaccine recipients. The Oncomine TCR Beta short-read assay on an Illumina iSeq 100 was used to sequence cultures from other donors in the study.

As concerns this clone: The antigen it binds to is not known. Base quality data are lacking; no much larger clone is found one base away.

The germline ends are 10 bases apart after V is trimmed by 2 bases and J by 4 bases. In the germline V gene (reference sequence), CDR1 corresponds to SGHKS and CDR2 to YYEKEE. Taken from cysteine to phenylalanine, the CDR3 has 14 residues. CDR3 DNA only is kept here, 42 bases in frame from base 1. Preparation of the library involved the immunoSEQ multiplex PCR assay. DNA from the cultured, isolated CD4+ T cells was subjected to TCR beta CDR3 sequencing. As for how the authors treated the data: Non-productive TCR sequences were discarded, and reads were trimmed to the CDR3 region, with only CDR3s of 7 or more amino acids retained. Antigen-specific clonotypes were identified with the MANAFEST web app by comparing expansion in peptide wells against reference cultures. To be called positive, a clone needed expansion at FDR<0.05 compared with the reference and with all other wells, an odds ratio greater than 5, and a frequency greater than 0.1% in two replicate wells. A clonotype was defined as cross-reactive if the clonotype was significantly expanded both in SARS-CoV-2 spike wells and in at least one common cold coronavirus spike condition. Using the stringdist R package, CDR3 similarity was measured by Levenshtein distance, and unrooted trees were constructed with ape in R 3.6.1. TCRdb holds this immuneACCESS table with in-frame rearrangements only. Some clones are missing; in checked studies, unresolved V genes explain under half, and the rest has no known cause. V and J calls and clone size come straight from that table; D and trimming were deduced from the DNA. Recorded for this sample are about 25,000 clones; roughly 73% of them occurred a single time. Of the sample, approximately 11% is held by the ten largest clones.

The research as a whole found: Clones induced by infection and clones induced by vaccination both contracted markedly at late timepoints after vaccination, which fits with T cell responses waning over time. The study was limited by a small number of convalescent patients and lacked early post-infection timepoints. Among healthy vaccine recipients, nearly all vaccine-induced clones were SARS-CoV-2 mono-reactive, and only 1 of 255 was cross-reactive with common cold coronaviruses.

After roughly 11 days of culture, CD4+ T cells were isolated with the EasySep CD4+ T cell isolation kit. The absence of prior SARS-CoV-2 infection in healthy vaccine recipients was confirmed by negative nucleocapsid antibodies before and after vaccination. Half of the culture medium was replaced with fresh IL-2-containing medium on days 3 and 7. Unless noted otherwise, every peptide stimulation condition was cultured in triplicate wells. PBMC were separated from whole blood using Ficoll-Paque Plus gradient centrifugation and were then either cryopreserved at -140C or used fresh. Genomic DNA was extracted from cultured CD4+ T cells with the QIAamp micro DNA kit.

The material sequenced was CD4+ T cells from PBMCs cultured without peptide, taken before COVID-19 vaccination. The clonotype comes from a human donor who received a COVID-19 vaccine. The rearrangement joined TRBV5-5 to TRBJ1-3; the D gene cannot be named for sure. The CDR3 loop reads CASSFPDFGNTIYF. DNA sequence: TGTGCCAGCAGCTTCCCGGACTTCGGAAACACCATATATTTT.